Following are 17 T cell receptor beta chains from one sample sequenced in a study of CD8 T cell repertoires and HIV-1 epitope variants. The method was immunoSEQ multiplex PCR; TCRdb's version includes in-frame clones alone and lacks a portion of them. The sample yields several thousand clones, 65% seen once. Their antigens are not known. Specimen: cultured CD8+ T cells derived from PBMCs. Every receptor here comes from a male donor with HIV.

The V call is TRBV5-4, the J call TRBJ2-1, with D perhaps TRBD1 (5 bases). The CDR3 totals 13 residues. Between the trimmed V and J ends, which lost 1 base and 10 bases, there was a span of 12 bases. Germline V CDR1 and CDR2: SGHNT, YYREEE (reference sequence). The chain's CDR3 is CASSLSQGSEQFF. The DNA for the CDR3 is TGTGCCAGCAGCTTGTCGCAGGGCAGCGAGCAGTTCTTC.

The genes are TRBV27 and TRBJ2-5; no reliable D call. The CDR3 is made up of 14 amino acids. CDR1 and CDR2 from the germline V gene are MNHEY and SMNVEV (reference sequence). V dropped 5 bases and J dropped 0 bases, with 10 bases sitting between them. The CDR3 bases are TGTGCCAGCAGTCTCGGACGGAACCAAGAGACCCAGTACTTC. Encoded protein: CASSLGRNQETQYF.

Only one count was recorded for this clone. This chain connects TRBV5-1 to TRBJ1-1; D might be TRBD1 (6 bases). There are 15 residues in the CDR3. Germline V lookup: CDR1 SGHRS, CDR2 YFSETQ. The V end lost 7 bases, the J end lost 1 base, and 17 bases lay between the germline ends. DNA of the CDR3: TGCGCCAGCGCCAGGAGGGAGGGGGGGAACACTGAAGCTTTCTTT. Its protein product is CASARREGGNTEAFF.

This clone was counted a single time. The chain links TRBV2 to TRBJ2-5; the match to TRBD2 covers 8 bases. The CDR3 consists of 15 residues. Germline lookup yields CDR1 SNHLY and CDR2 FYNNEI. V lost 6 bases, J lost 5 bases, and 11 bases stayed unmatched. The CDR3 coding sequence is TGTGCCAGCAGCCCTAGAGCGGGAGATGTTGAGACCCAGTACTTC. It specifies CASSPRAGDVETQYF.

There are a few counts of this clone. The chain couples TRBV10-3 to TRBJ1-2; unclear D gene. Germline V gives CDR1 ENHRY, CDR2 SYGVKD. V dropped 0 bases and J dropped 2 bases, with 7 bases sitting between them. The length of the CDR3 is 14 residues. The CDR3 DNA follows: TGTGCCATCAGTGAGTCAAATCAGAACTATGGCTACACCTTC. Translated, it gives CAISESNQNYGYTF.

V usage is TRBV4-3 and J usage is TRBJ1-1; the match to TRBD1 covers 9 bases. V gave up 0 bases and J gave up 4 bases; unmatched junction bases: 15. This CDR3 has 19 residues. In germline, CDR1 is LGHNA, CDR2 YSLEER. The DNA for the CDR3 is TGCGCCAGCAGCCAAGAGAGGACGAAGACAGGGGGATTAGTCACTGAAGCTTTCTTT. It is translated as CASSQERTKTGGLVTEAFF.

The chain recombines TRBV21-1 with TRBJ2-7. TRBV21-1 is a listed pseudogene. The CDR3 length is 13 residues. DNA of the CDR3: TGTGCCAGCAGCTTACCAAGCTCCTACGAGCAGTACTTC. Its translation: CASSLPSSYEQYF.

This clone is medium-sized within its sample. V gene TRBV5-5 combines with J gene TRBJ1-1; 9 bases align to TRBD1. CDR3 size: 13 residues. Germline assignment: CDR1 SGHKS and CDR2 YYEKEE (reference sequence). The trim removed 5 bases at V and 3 bases at J, leaving 2 bases unmatched. The CDR3 spells CASSRTGDTEAFF. The CDR3 DNA reads TGTGCCAGCAGTCGGACAGGGGACACTGAAGCTTTCTTT.

The chain links TRBV11-2 to TRBJ2-7; weak D call: TRBD1 (6 bases). Per germline, CDR1 SGHAT and CDR2 FQNNGV. The germline V and J ends were trimmed by 3 bases and 4 bases, with 10 bases remaining between them. This CDR3 has 13 amino acids. The CDR3: CASSFSGEYEQYF. CDR3 DNA: TGTGCCAGCAGCTTTTCAGGGGAGTACGAGCAGTACTTC. Full variable domain (remainder filled in from reference TRBV11-2 and TRBJ2-7): EAGVAQSPRYKIIEKRQSVAFWCNPISGHATLYWYQQILGQGPKLLIQFQNNGVVDDSQLPKDRFSAERLKGVDSTLKIQPAKLEDSAVYLCASSFSGEYEQYFGPGTRLTVT.

This clone was detected once. This chain joins TRBV6-5 and TRBJ2-1, with TRBD1 matching over 7 bases. CDR3 length: 15 amino acids. CDR1 and CDR2 (germline): MNHEY, SVGAGI. Trimming at V came to 2 bases and at J to 4 bases, leaving 5 bases not matched to a gene. The CDR3 protein is CASSYRQGEYNEQFF. The CDR3 DNA reads as TGTGCCAGCAGTTACCGACAGGGCGAATACAATGAGCAGTTCTTC.

The V gene is TRBV6-5, the J gene TRBJ2-7; the match to TRBD1 covers 9 bases. Trimming took 1 base from V and 3 from J; bases not matched to a gene: 7. Germline CDR1 reads MNHEY; CDR2 reads SVGAGI. The CDR3 has 16 amino acids. The CDR3 DNA follows: TGTGCCAGCAGTTACTGGTCCCGGGACAGGGACTACGAGCAGTACTTC. Amino acid sequence: CASSYWSRDRDYEQYF.

The V call is TRBV6-1, the J call TRBJ2-7; 7 bases are shared with TRBD1. V was pared by 8 bases and J by 2 bases, with 6 bases of the junction left unmatched. CDR1 and CDR2 (germline): MNHNS, SASEGT. This CDR3 is 13 amino acids long. The CDR3 region is CASRSGTAYEQYF. In DNA, the CDR3 is TGTGCCAGCCGATCCGGGACAGCCTACGAGCAGTACTTC.

The rearrangement links TRBV9 to TRBJ2-5, with 7 bases aligning to TRBD2. The germline V gene has CDR1 SGDLS and CDR2 YYNGEE. The CDR3 has 14 amino acids. J gave up 3 bases and V 3 bases, and 5 bases lay outside the gene matches. CDR3 loop: CASSGSGTKETQYF. The CDR3 DNA follows: TGTGCCAGCAGCGGATCCGGGACTAAAGAGACCCAGTACTTC.

V and J are TRBV11-2 and TRBJ1-1; no firm D call. The CDR3 runs to 12 residues. CDR1 is SGHAT, CDR2 FQNNGV, per germline. Trimming took 2 bases from V and 1 from J, leaving 2 bases between them. The CDR3 reads CASSLWNTEAFF. In DNA form, the CDR3 reads TGTGCCAGCAGCTTATGGAACACTGAAGCTTTCTTT.

This clone is termed medium-sized (0.01 to 0.1%). The V and J genes are TRBV4-3 and TRBJ1-2, with a tentative D call TRBD1 (5 bases). The CDR3 runs 15 residues. Germline V lookup: CDR1 LGHNA, CDR2 YSLEER. The ends were cut back, 4 bases at V and 9 bases at J, with 21 bases in the middle. The CDR3 reads CASSRLPAQGLSYTF. In DNA form, the CDR3 reads TGCGCCAGCAGCCGACTACCGGCCCAGGGACTAAGCTACACCTTC.

The genes are TRBV28 and TRBJ1-1; no reliable D call. Per the germline V gene, CDR1 is MDHEN and CDR2 is SYDVKM. Trimming removed 1 base from V and 5 bases from J, with 8 bases in between. The CDR3 runs to 13 residues. The CDR3 reads CASSLLGRTEAFF. CDR3 DNA sequence: TGTGCCAGCAGTTTATTGGGTAGGACTGAAGCTTTCTTT.

In DNA, the CDR3 is TGTGCCAGCAGCTTGGCGGGAAACAATGAGCAGTTCTTC. Translation gives CASSLAGNNEQFF. The chain combines TRBV11-3 with TRBJ2-1; perhaps TRBD2 as D (6 bases). The V end lost 3 bases, the J end lost 5 bases, and 8 bases lay between the germline ends. Germline V gene lookup returns CDR1 SGHNT and CDR2 YENEEA. The CDR3 extends over 13 amino acids. The full variable domain, its missing parts supplied by reference TRBV11-3 and TRBJ2-1, is EAGVVQSPRYKIIEKKQPVAFWCNPISGHNTLYWYLQNLGQGPELLIRYENEEAVDDSQLPKDRFSAERLKGVDSTLKIQPAELGDSAVYLCASSLAGNNEQFFGPGTRLTVL.